This passage covers 28 T cell receptor beta chains from one sample sequenced in a study of identical twins. From the 5' RACE reads, TCRdb called clonotypes with MiXCR, one entry per CDR3 protein. The sample includes 640,000 or so distinct CDR3 sequences, roughly 6% seen only once; the top ten take 1.5% to 2%. The sequenced sample consisted of naive T cells sorted from blood. Every receptor here comes from a man younger than 35 in good health.

The genes are TRBV5-1 and TRBJ2-3, with 8 bases identical to TRBD2. The CDR3 has 16 residues. V gave up 2 bases and J gave up 3 bases; unmatched junction bases: 8. Germline V gene lookup returns CDR1 SGHRS and CDR2 YFSETQ. Here the CDR3 DNA reads TGCGCCAGCAGCTTTTTTGGCGCGGGAGGAACAGATACGCAGTATTTT. Amino acids: CASSFFGAGGTDTQYF.

The chain uses TRBV29-1 and TRBJ2-3; perhaps TRBD2 as D (6 bases). Between the trimmed V and J ends, which lost 7 bases and 2 bases, there was a span of 16 bases. From germline, CDR1 is SQVTM and CDR2 ANQGSEA. The CDR3 has 14 amino acids. The CDR3 loop is CSAGVADFTDTQYF. The CDR3 DNA reads TGCAGCGCCGGGGTAGCGGACTTCACAGATACGCAGTATTTT.

This clonotype came up many times. This sequence joins TRBV29-1 and TRBJ2-7; D remains unclear. Deletions cut 0 bases from V and 6 bases from J, with 9 bases between. The CDR3 covers 12 residues. Germline V gene lookup returns CDR1 SQVTM and CDR2 ANQGSEA. CDR3 nucleotide sequence: TGCAGCGTTGAAGATCTAGGGCCCGAGCAGTACTTC. The encoded protein is CSVEDLGPEQYF.

This clonotype was seen a few times. This chain links TRBV7-9 with TRBJ2-7; 8 bases fit TRBD2. CDR1 is SEHNR, CDR2 FQNEAQ, per germline (reference sequence). The CDR3 runs 17 residues. V was clipped by 3 bases and J by 2 bases; unmatched bases: 12. DNA of the CDR3: TGTGCCAGCAGCTTTCCTGCTGACGGGAGGGATCCCTACGAGCAGTACTTC. The encoded protein is CASSFPADGRDPYEQYF.

The rearrangement joins TRBV5-1 to TRBJ2-1, with D perhaps being TRBD1 or TRBD2 (7 bases each). V was trimmed by 3 bases and J by 9 bases, leaving 22 bases between them. The CDR3 is 16 amino acids. Per the germline V gene, CDR1 is SGHRS and CDR2 is YFSETQ. In DNA form, the CDR3 reads TGCGCCAGCAGCTCAGGGGGAGGGACTTTCCGGGGTGAGCAGTTCTTC. As protein: CASSSGGGTFRGEQFF.

This clonotype was seen ten or more times. The chain uses TRBV20-1 and TRBJ2-1; D might be TRBD2 (6 bases). V lost 5 bases and J 7 bases, leaving 21 bases between the germline ends. Germline CDR1 is DFQATT and CDR2 is SNEGSKA (reference sequence). This CDR3 comprises 15 residues. In DNA form, the CDR3 reads TGCAGTGCTCCCACCGGAGGGAATTTTAGGAATGAGCAGTTCTTC. Its translation: CSAPTGGNFRNEQFF.

This rearrangement joins TRBV5-1 to TRBJ2-5; D is uncertain. Germline values: CDR1 SGHRS, CDR2 YFSETQ. This CDR3 contains 15 residues. The V and J ends lost 0 bases and 4 bases respectively, with 13 bases between them. Here the CDR3 reads CASSLAGQKGETQYF. CDR3 nucleotide sequence: TGCGCCAGCAGCTTGGCCGGTCAAAAGGGAGAGACCCAGTACTTC.

The J gene is TRBJ2-3, the V gene TRBV6-6; 9 nucleotides match TRBD2. Unmatched junction bases numbered 4, after V lost 9 bases and J lost 3 bases. Germline lookup yields CDR1 MNHNY and CDR2 SVGAGI (reference sequence). The CDR3 consists of 13 residues. CDR3 sequence (DNA): TGTGCCAGTGGACTAGCGCTTACAGATACGCAGTATTTT. Its protein product is CASGLALTDTQYF.

This chain connects TRBV15 to TRBJ2-4; D gene ambiguous. The germline CDR1 and CDR2 sequences are LNHNV and YYDKDF (reference sequence). This CDR3 contains 11 residues. Between the trimmed V and J ends, which lost 0 bases and 6 bases, there was a span of 0 bases. The CDR3 loop reads CATSRENIQYF. In DNA, the CDR3 is TGTGCCACCAGCAGAGAAAACATTCAGTACTTC.

The sample holds many counts of this clonotype. The chain recombines TRBV15 with TRBJ2-7, with a possible D match to TRBD1 (5 bases). From germline, CDR1 is LNHNV and CDR2 YYDKDF (reference sequence). The CDR3 totals 14 residues. Trimming removed 5 bases at V and 1 base at J, with 12 bases between. CDR3 DNA: TGTGCCACCAGCCAGGGTTACCTATCCTACGAGCAGTACTTC. Translation gives CATSQGYLSYEQYF. Filled out from reference TRBV15 and TRBJ2-7, the complete variable domain reads DAMVIQNPRYQVTQFGKPVTLSCSQTLNHNVMYWYQQKSSQAPKLLFHYYDKDFNNEADTPDNFQSRRPNTSFCFLDIRSPGLGDTAMYLCATSQGYLSYEQYFGPGTRLTVT.

V gene TRBV30 combines with J gene TRBJ2-7; either TRBD1 or TRBD2 may supply D (5 bases each). CDR1 is GTSNPN, CDR2 SVGIG, per germline (reference sequence). This CDR3 has 15 amino acids. Between the trimmed V and J ends, which lost 0 bases and 5 bases, there was a span of 17 bases. This CDR3 reads CAWSVRPRDLDEQYF. CDR3 nucleotides: TGTGCCTGGAGTGTACGTCCCAGGGACCTCGACGAGCAGTACTTC.

This clonotype was observed many times. This chain connects TRBV5-5 to TRBJ2-2, with 7 bases that match TRBD1. There are 16 residues in the CDR3. Trimming took 2 bases from V and 6 from J; bases not matched to a gene: 10. Germline CDR1 and CDR2: SGHKS and YYEKEE (reference sequence). The CDR3 DNA follows: TGTGCCAGCAGCTTCTTCGACAGGGCCCTCGCCGGGGAGCTGTTTTTT. It is translated as CASSFFDRALAGELFF.

The genes are TRBV5-1 and TRBJ2-5; 7 nucleotides line up with TRBD2. After removal of 0 bases from V and 1 base from J, the junction contained 9 bases not matched to a gene. The CDR3 loop spans 17 amino acids. Looked up from germline, CDR1 is SGHRS and CDR2 is YFSETQ. This CDR3 is CASSLEILAETQETQYF. The CDR3, as DNA: TGCGCCAGCAGCTTGGAGATTCTAGCGGAGACCCAAGAGACCCAGTACTTC.

This clonotype was picked up a small number of times. This chain uses TRBV5-1 with TRBJ2-3; the match to TRBD1 covers 7 bases. The CDR3 totals 15 residues. V lost 4 bases, J lost 0 bases, and 5 bases stayed unmatched. CDR1 is SGHRS, CDR2 YFSETQ, per germline. The CDR3 sequence is CASSRVGQSTDTQYF. DNA for the CDR3: TGCGCCAGCAGCCGAGTGGGACAGAGCACAGATACGCAGTATTTT.

This clonotype was detected many times. This chain uses TRBV10-3 with TRBJ2-3; 10 positions agree with TRBD2. In germline, CDR1 is ENHRY, CDR2 SYGVKD. The CDR3 is 14 amino acids. V shed 6 bases and J 4 bases; nucleotides not matched to a gene: 4. The CDR3: CAIRASGSSDTQYF. CDR3 sequence (DNA): TGTGCCATCAGGGCTAGCGGGAGTTCAGATACGCAGTATTTT.

V usage is TRBV6-2 or TRBV6-3 and J usage is TRBJ1-5, with D unresolved. The germline CDR1 and CDR2 sequences are MNHEY and SVGEGT. Trimming pared 6 bases from V and 7 bases from J, leaving 31 bases between. CDR3 length equals 19 residues. For the CDR3, the DNA is TGTGCCAGCAGCTTTCATGAAGTTCGGAGACAATTGTCGGAGCAGCCCCAGCATTTT. It encodes CASSFHEVRRQLSEQPQHF.

This clonotype was seen ten or more times. The chain is built from TRBV12-3 or TRBV12-4 and TRBJ1-2; D not certain. This CDR3 region has 13 residues. V was cut by 1 base and J by 6 bases, with 9 bases left in between. CDR3 nucleotide sequence: TGTGCCAGCAGTTTAGACACACCCGATGGCTACACCTTC. Amino acids: CASSLDTPDGYTF.

The rearrangement uses TRBV7-9 and TRBJ2-1, with D tentatively TRBD2 (6 bases). Trimming pared 5 bases from V and 7 bases from J, leaving 15 bases between. The V gene's germline CDR1 is SEHNR and CDR2 FQNEAQ (reference sequence). CDR3 size: 14 residues. The CDR3 is CASSPEGRYNEQFF. In DNA, the CDR3 is TGTGCCAGCAGCCCGGAGGGCCGGTATAATGAGCAGTTCTTC.

The V and J genes are TRBV12-3 or TRBV12-4 and TRBJ2-2; TRBD1 aligns across 7 bases. CDR3 length: 16 amino acids. The trim removed 6 bases at V and 3 bases at J, leaving 10 bases unmatched. In DNA form, the CDR3 reads TGTGCCAGCAGCCAACCGGGACAGACCTACACCGGGGAGCTGTTTTTT. Translating gives CASSQPGQTYTGELFF.

This clonotype was counted only a few times. This chain uses TRBV7-9 with TRBJ1-1; D is uncertain. V was trimmed by 3 bases and J by 2 bases, leaving 10 bases between them. Germline assignment: CDR1 SEHNR and CDR2 FQNEAQ (reference sequence). The CDR3 has 14 amino acids. CDR3 protein: CASSFAGINTEAFF. The CDR3 region has the DNA TGTGCCAGCAGCTTCGCCGGGATCAACACTGAAGCTTTCTTT.

The table lists this clonotype with many counts. V and J are TRBV18 and TRBJ2-2; 7 bases line up with TRBD1. The V gene end was trimmed by 2 bases and the J gene end by 0 bases; junction bases not matched to a gene: 0. CDR1 KGHSH and CDR2 LQKENI come from the germline V gene. The CDR3 contains 15 residues. The CDR3 here is CASSPGQANTGELFF. CDR3 bases: TGTGCCAGCTCACCAGGACAGGCGAACACCGGGGAGCTGTTTTTT.

This clonotype has a count of ten or more. This chain joins TRBV27 and TRBJ2-1, with D perhaps matching TRBD2 (5 bases). The germline gives CDR1 MNHEY, CDR2 SMNVEV (reference sequence). The CDR3 totals 13 residues. Trimming stripped 0 bases from V and 8 bases from J, with 8 bases between. The CDR3 DNA follows: TGTGCCAGCAGTTTATCGATGAGGGATGAGCAGTTCTTC. This codes for CASSLSMRDEQFF.

The chain is built from TRBV3-1 and TRBJ2-1; 13 nucleotides line up with TRBD2. This CDR3 has 16 amino acids. Germline loops: CDR1 LGHDT, CDR2 YNNKEL (reference sequence). J gave up 4 bases and V 4 bases, and 4 bases lay outside the gene matches. The CDR3 sequence: CASSPWTSGGYNEQFF. The CDR3 DNA reads TGTGCCAGCAGCCCCTGGACTAGCGGGGGTTACAATGAGCAGTTCTTC.

This clonotype appeared many times. V and J are TRBV20-1 and TRBJ2-3; the match to TRBD2 covers 14 bases. The germline V gene has CDR1 DFQATT and CDR2 SNEGSKA (reference sequence). The CDR3 sequence is 14 residues long. V shed 8 bases, J shed 4 bases, and the junction held 5 bases outside the gene matches. The CDR3 region is CSLTGLAGADTQYF. DNA of the CDR3: TGCAGTCTCACGGGACTAGCGGGGGCAGATACGCAGTATTTT.

The chain is built from TRBV7-9 and TRBJ1-5; D is unclear. The V gene lost 4 bases and the J gene lost 2 bases, with 9 bases spanning the gap. Germline values: CDR1 SEHNR, CDR2 FQNEAQ (reference sequence). The length of the CDR3 is 14 residues. CDR3 in DNA: TGTGCCAGCAGCTCGCAATGGGGCAATCAGCCCCAGCATTTT. It translates to CASSSQWGNQPQHF. The whole variable domain, filled in from reference TRBV7-9 and TRBJ1-5, reads DTGVSQNPRHKITKRGQNVTFRCDPISEHNRLYWYRQTLGQGPEFLTYFQNEAQLEKSRLLSDRFSAERPKGSFSTLEIQRTEQGDSAMYLCASSSQWGNQPQHFGDGTRLSIL.

This clonotype was observed a handful of times. This chain joins TRBV6-5 and TRBJ2-1, with a tentative D call TRBD2 (5 bases). Looked up from germline, CDR1 is MNHEY and CDR2 is SVGAGI. The CDR3 has 15 amino acids. V dropped 1 base and J dropped 0 bases, with 7 bases sitting between them. CDR3 in DNA: TGTGCCAGCAGTTACTTAGGGAGCTCCTACAATGAGCAGTTCTTC. The encoded protein is CASSYLGSSYNEQFF.

This chain links TRBV30 with TRBJ1-3, with D unclear. CDR1 and CDR2 from the germline V gene are GTSNPN and SVGIG (reference sequence). The germline V and J ends were trimmed by 2 bases and 4 bases, with 9 bases remaining between them. CDR3 length equals 13 residues. The CDR3 DNA sequence: TGTGCCTGGAGTCGGTCAGACGGAAACACCATATATTTT. Amino acids: CAWSRSDGNTIYF. The whole variable domain, remainder taken from reference TRBV30 and TRBJ1-3, is SQTIHQWPATLVQPVGSPLSLECTVEGTSNPNLYWYRQAAGRGLQLLFYSVGIGQISSEVPQNLSASRPQDRQFILSSKKLLLSDSGFYLCAWSRSDGNTIYFGEGSWLTVV.

This clonotype was counted ten times or more. The chain links TRBV6-1 to TRBJ2-5; D is uncertain. The CDR3 spans 11 residues. Germline V CDR1 and CDR2: MNHNS, SASEGT. Trimming removed 2 bases from V and 5 bases from J, with 3 bases in between. The CDR3 sequence: CASSELETQYF. The DNA for the CDR3 is TGTGCCAGCAGTGAATTGGAGACCCAGTACTTC.